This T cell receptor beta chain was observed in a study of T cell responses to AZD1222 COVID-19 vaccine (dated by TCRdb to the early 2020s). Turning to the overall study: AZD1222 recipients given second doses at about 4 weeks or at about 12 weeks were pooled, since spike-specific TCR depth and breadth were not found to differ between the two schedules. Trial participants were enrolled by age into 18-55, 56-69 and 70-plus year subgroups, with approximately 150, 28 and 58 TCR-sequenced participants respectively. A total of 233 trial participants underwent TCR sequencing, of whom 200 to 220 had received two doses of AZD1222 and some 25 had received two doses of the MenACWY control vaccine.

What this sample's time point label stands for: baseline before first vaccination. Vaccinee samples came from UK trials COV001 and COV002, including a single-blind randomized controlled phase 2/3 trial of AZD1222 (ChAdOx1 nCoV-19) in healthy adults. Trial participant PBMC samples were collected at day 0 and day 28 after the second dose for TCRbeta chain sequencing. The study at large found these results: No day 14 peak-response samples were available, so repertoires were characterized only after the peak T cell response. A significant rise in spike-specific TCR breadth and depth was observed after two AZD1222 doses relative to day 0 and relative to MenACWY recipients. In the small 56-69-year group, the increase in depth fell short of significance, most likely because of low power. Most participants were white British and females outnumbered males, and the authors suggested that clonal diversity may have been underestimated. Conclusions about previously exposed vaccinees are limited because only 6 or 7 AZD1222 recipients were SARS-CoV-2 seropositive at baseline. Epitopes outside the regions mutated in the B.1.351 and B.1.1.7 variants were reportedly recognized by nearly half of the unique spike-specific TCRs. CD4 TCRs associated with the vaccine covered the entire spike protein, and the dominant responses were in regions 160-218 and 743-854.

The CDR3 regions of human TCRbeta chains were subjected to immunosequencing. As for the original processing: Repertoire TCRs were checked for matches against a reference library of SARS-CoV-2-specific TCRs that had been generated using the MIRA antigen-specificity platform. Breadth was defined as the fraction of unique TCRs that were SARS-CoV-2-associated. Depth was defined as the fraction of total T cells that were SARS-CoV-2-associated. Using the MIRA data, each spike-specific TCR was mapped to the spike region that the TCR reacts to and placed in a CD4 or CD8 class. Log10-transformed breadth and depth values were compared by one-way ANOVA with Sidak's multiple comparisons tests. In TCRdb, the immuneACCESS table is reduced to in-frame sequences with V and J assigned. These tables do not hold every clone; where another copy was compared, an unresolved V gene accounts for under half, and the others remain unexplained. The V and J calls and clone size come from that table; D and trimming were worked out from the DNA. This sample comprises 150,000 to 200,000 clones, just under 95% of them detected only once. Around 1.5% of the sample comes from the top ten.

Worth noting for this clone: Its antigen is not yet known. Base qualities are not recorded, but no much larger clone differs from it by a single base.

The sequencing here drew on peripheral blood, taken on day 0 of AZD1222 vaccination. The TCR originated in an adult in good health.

In nucleotides, the sequence is TGTGCCAGCAGCCAGGATACAGGGGGGTACAACTATGGCTACACCTTC. The resulting protein is CASSQDTGGYNYGYTF. The chain is encoded by TRBV3-1 (or the pseudogene TRBV3-2) joined to TRBJ1-2; 8 bases in the middle match TRBD1. Clipping removes 3 bases from V and 2 bases from J, with 8 as the unmatched junction base count. Looking up the germline V gene (reference sequence) yields CDR1 LGHDT and CDR2 YNNKEL. The CDR3, cysteine through phenylalanine, is 16 amino acids long. CDR3 DNA only is kept here, 48 bases in frame from base 1.